These 28 T cell receptor beta chains share one sample of origin, sequenced in a study of siplizumab effects on memory and regulatory T cells. Profiled with immunoSEQ multiplex PCR; TCRdb holds only in-frame clones, not every one. Of approximately 50,000 clones in the sample, about 93% were seen once. Material for sequencing was CD8+ T cells sorted from blood. Receptors were obtained from a human donor in good health.

The V call is TRBV7-8, the J call TRBJ2-1, with D hard to call. The germline CDR1 and CDR2 sequences are SGHVS and FQNEAQ. V dropped 3 bases and J dropped 4 bases, with 13 bases sitting between them. The CDR3 is made up of 15 amino acids. CDR3: CASSFSRNGYNEQFF. DNA for the CDR3: TGTGCCAGCAGCTTTTCAAGGAACGGATACAATGAGCAGTTCTTC.

The rearrangement uses TRBV30 and TRBJ2-1; 12 nucleotides match TRBD2. This CDR3 is 19 amino acids long. The germline CDR1 and CDR2 sequences are GTSNPN and SVGIG (reference sequence). V lost 3 bases to trimming and J lost 7 bases; unmatched junction nucleotides: 19. The CDR3 sequence: CAWRTTGFPTSGSPNEQFF. As DNA, the CDR3 is TGTGCCTGGAGAACCACAGGTTTTCCGACTAGCGGGAGTCCTAATGAGCAGTTCTTC.

V and J are TRBV11-2 and TRBJ2-3, with D unclear. The CDR3 spans 13 residues. Germline V gene data show CDR1 as SGHAT and CDR2 as FQNNGV. The V end was cut by 2 bases, the J end by 6 bases, with 9 bases between. CDR3 DNA: TGTGCCAGCAGCTTATTCTACCAGGATACGCAGTATTTT. This codes for CASSLFYQDTQYF. Supplemented by reference TRBV11-2 and TRBJ2-3, the full variable domain reads EAGVAQSPRYKIIEKRQSVAFWCNPISGHATLYWYQQILGQGPKLLIQFQNNGVVDDSQLPKDRFSAERLKGVDSTLKIQPAKLEDSAVYLCASSLFYQDTQYFGPGTRLTVL.

V is TRBV19 and J is TRBJ1-1; D uncertain. Germline CDR1 and CDR2: LNHDA and SQIVND (reference sequence). V was shortened by 0 bases and J by 5 bases, with 10 bases between the two germline ends. This CDR3 region has 14 residues. The CDR3 protein is CASSIDEGRTEAFF. The CDR3 DNA sequence: TGTGCCAGTAGTATAGACGAGGGAAGGACTGAAGCTTTCTTT.

V gene TRBV5-6 combines with J gene TRBJ2-7; 8 nucleotides align to TRBD1. CDR1 and CDR2 from the germline V gene are SGHDT and YYEEEE. The J segment lost 7 bases and the V segment lost 4 bases, leaving 13 bases of the junction unmatched. CDR3 size: 15 residues. The CDR3 is CASSPGTGFPEEQYF. CDR3 coding DNA: TGTGCCAGCAGCCCTGGGACAGGCTTCCCCGAGGAGCAGTACTTC.

The chain links TRBV27 to TRBJ2-3, with TRBD1 matching 7 bases. Germline assignment: CDR1 MNHEY and CDR2 SMNVEV (reference sequence). Trimming took 5 bases from V and 2 from J; bases not matched to a gene: 10. The CDR3 contains 16 residues. CDR3 DNA sequence: TGTGCCAGCAGTCCCCTCCGGGACAGAAACACAGATACGCAGTATTTT. Protein: CASSPLRDRNTDTQYF.

V gene TRBV20-1 combines with J gene TRBJ2-7; D gene uncertain. CDR1 DFQATT and CDR2 SNEGSKA come from the germline V gene (reference sequence). The CDR3 sequence is 11 residues long. V lost 4 bases and J lost 5, with 9 bases in between. Here the CDR3 DNA reads TGCAGTGCTAAAGAGTACCACGAGCAGTACTTC. It codes for CSAKEYHEQYF.

The sample holds one count of this clone. V usage is TRBV6-1 and J usage is TRBJ2-1; D gene uncertain. The germline V gene encodes CDR1 MNHNS and CDR2 SASEGT. The germline V and J ends were trimmed by 5 bases and 7 bases, with 9 bases remaining between them. The length of the CDR3 is 12 residues. CDR3 sequence: CASSPTWNEQFF. CDR3 sequence (DNA): TGTGCCAGCAGTCCGACATGGAATGAGCAGTTCTTC.

V usage is TRBV28 and J usage is TRBJ1-4; D is ambiguous. CDR3 length equals 15 residues. The germline V gene encodes CDR1 MDHEN and CDR2 SYDVKM. V lost 6 bases, J lost 12 bases, and 23 bases lay in between. CDR3 sequence reads: CASRSKLTNREQLFF. The CDR3 DNA reads TGTGCCAGCAGGTCTAAACTCACAAACAGAGAACAACTGTTTTTT.

The chain has TRBV12-5 and TRBJ2-2; D possibly uses TRBD1 or TRBD2 (6 bases each). The germline gives CDR1 LGHNT, CDR2 FRNRAP. This CDR3 spans 16 amino acids. Trimming removed 3 bases at V and 0 bases at J, with 11 bases between. The CDR3 DNA is TGTGCTAGTGGTTTTGTGGGGGGCCCGAACACCGGGGAGCTGTTTTTT. Protein sequence: CASGFVGGPNTGELFF.

The chain uses TRBV19 and TRBJ2-7; weak D call: TRBD1 (6 bases). V gave up 5 bases and J gave up 5 bases, with 13 bases separating them. CDR3 size: 13 residues. Germline V gives CDR1 LNHDA, CDR2 SQIVND (reference sequence). The CDR3 DNA reads as TGTGCCAGTAGTCCCTACGAGGGGGACGAGCAGTACTTC. Its translation: CASSPYEGDEQYF.

The chain links TRBV29-1 to TRBJ2-7; D is ambiguous. V dropped 7 bases and J dropped 3 bases, with 10 bases sitting between them. Germline loops: CDR1 SQVTM, CDR2 ANQGSEA. This CDR3 comprises 11 residues. DNA for the CDR3: TGCAGCGCTATAAAGGACTACGAGCAGTACTTC. This codes for CSAIKDYEQYF.

The chain uses TRBV19 and TRBJ2-7; D is possibly TRBD1 (6 bases). The germline gives CDR1 LNHDA, CDR2 SQIVND (reference sequence). V lost 5 bases and J 3 bases, leaving 14 bases between the germline ends. The CDR3 has 14 residues. In nucleotides, the CDR3 is TGTGCCAGTAGTGCTGCCGGGACATTCTACGAGCAGTACTTC. Translated, it gives CASSAAGTFYEQYF.

The chain has TRBV27 and TRBJ2-7, with a weak D call TRBD2 (6 bases). With 1 base removed from V and 2 bases from J, the gap between germline ends came to 21 bases. In germline, CDR1 is MNHEY, CDR2 SMNVEV (reference sequence). The CDR3 loop spans 18 amino acids. The CDR3 nucleotides are TGTGCCAGCAGTTTATTAGACATTAAAGGAGGGAAACCCTACGAGCAGTACTTC. Protein: CASSLLDIKGGKPYEQYF.

The chain is built from TRBV9 and TRBJ2-1; D is tentatively TRBD1 or TRBD2 (6 bases each). V lost 1 base, J lost 9 bases, and 32 bases lay in between. The germline V gene encodes CDR1 SGDLS and CDR2 YYNGEE. This CDR3 comprises 20 residues. The DNA of the CDR3 is TGTGCCAGCAGCGTACGCACTGGGGGCGTCCCGGGACTTATAGGGGGTGAGCAGTTCTTC. It translates to CASSVRTGGVPGLIGGEQFF.

This clone appeared a single time. The chain joins TRBV7-2 to TRBJ1-2; unclear D gene. Germline CDR1 is SGHTA and CDR2 is FQGNSA. CDR3 length equals 15 residues. V lost 5 bases and J 2 bases, leaving 15 bases between the germline ends. This chain's CDR3 is CASSPSTTLNYGYTF. CDR3 DNA: TGTGCCAGCAGCCCATCCACCACCTTAAACTATGGCTACACCTTC.

This rearrangement joins TRBV19 to TRBJ2-5, with 7 bases aligning to TRBD2. The CDR3 spans 15 residues. Trimming removed 3 bases from V and 2 bases from J; junction bases left unmatched: 6. Per germline, CDR1 LNHDA and CDR2 SQIVND (reference sequence). The CDR3 region has the DNA TGTGCCAGTAGTATTCGGACTAGTCTACAAGAGACCCAGTACTTC. Its protein is CASSIRTSLQETQYF.

This sequence joins TRBV29-1 and TRBJ2-1; 11 nucleotides agree with TRBD2. Germline-derived CDR1 and CDR2 are SQVTM and ANQGSEA. After removal of 3 bases from V and 6 bases from J, the junction contained 13 bases not matched to a gene. The CDR3 sequence is 17 residues long. The CDR3 reads CSVDPRPLAGGSNEQFF. In DNA form, the CDR3 reads TGCAGCGTTGACCCCCGGCCCCTAGCGGGAGGCTCCAATGAGCAGTTCTTC.

The rearrangement uses TRBV20-1 and TRBJ2-3; D gene uncertain. This CDR3 has 10 amino acids. Trimming cost V 7 bases and J 8 bases, with 10 bases left between them. Germline CDR1 DFQATT, CDR2 SNEGSKA (reference sequence). The CDR3 spells CSDLYGTQYF. CDR3 in DNA: TGCAGTGATTTATACGGTACGCAGTATTTT.

This chain uses TRBV7-9 with TRBJ1-5, with 7 positions matching TRBD1. Germline CDR1 is SEHNR and CDR2 is FQNEAQ (reference sequence). This CDR3 contains 16 residues. The V segment lost 1 base and the J segment 3 bases; nucleotides outside the gene matches: 6. CDR3 in amino acids: CASSLGTGANNQPQHF. CDR3 DNA: TGTGCCAGCAGCTTAGGCACAGGGGCGAACAATCAGCCCCAGCATTTT.

This rearrangement joins TRBV27 to TRBJ1-5; 10 bases map to TRBD1. Germline V lookup: CDR1 MNHEY, CDR2 SMNVEV (reference sequence). With V trimmed by 6 bases and J by 4 bases, 6 bases remained unmatched. The CDR3 is made up of 15 amino acids. Here the CDR3 reads CASRLGQGGNQPQHF. CDR3 nucleotide sequence: TGTGCCAGCAGACTAGGACAGGGGGGGAATCAGCCCCAGCATTTT.

Concerning this clone: The junction differs from germline at one of its ends, possibly a read error. V and J are TRBV28 and TRBJ1-2, with TRBD1 matching over 10 bases. Germline-derived CDR1 and CDR2 are MDHEN and SYDVKM. The CDR3 sequence is 13 residues long. The CDR3 here is CASSSKPQGQGIF. The CDR3 region has the DNA TGTGCCAGCAGTTCCAAACCCCAGGGACAGGGGATTTTC.

J is TRBJ1-1 and V is TRBV7-9; weak D call: TRBD1 (5 bases). V was pared by 4 bases and J by 1 base, with 13 bases between. CDR3 size: 15 residues. From germline, CDR1 is SEHNR and CDR2 FQNEAQ (reference sequence). The CDR3, as DNA: TGTGCCAGCAGCTCCCGAGGAGGGGAGAACACTGAAGCTTTCTTT. Translation gives CASSSRGGENTEAFF. The full variable domain, in which reference TRBV7-9 and TRBJ1-1 provide the parts outside the CDR3, is DTGVSQNPRHKITKRGQNVTFRCDPISEHNRLYWYRQTLGQGPEFLTYFQNEAQLEKSRLLSDRFSAERPKGSFSTLEIQRTEQGDSAMYLCASSSRGGENTEAFFGQGTRLTVV.

V usage is TRBV11-2 and J usage is TRBJ2-1; D may be TRBD2 (6 bases). Per the germline V gene, CDR1 is SGHAT and CDR2 is FQNNGV. Trimming pared 1 base from V and 8 bases from J, leaving 15 bases between. The CDR3 sequence is 15 residues long. CDR3 protein: CASSLVFRESDEQFF. CDR3 coding DNA: TGTGCCAGCAGCTTAGTGTTCCGGGAGTCCGATGAGCAGTTCTTC.

This sequence joins TRBV15 and TRBJ2-1; D unclear. Trimming shortened V by 5 bases and J by 0 bases, and 8 bases separated the two germline ends. The CDR3 consists of 14 residues. The germline CDR1 and CDR2 sequences are LNHNV and YYDKDF (reference sequence). The CDR3 nucleotides are TGTGCCACCAGCGTGCTGAGCTCCTACAATGAGCAGTTCTTC. This translates into CATSVLSSYNEQFF.

The chain combines TRBV6-5 with TRBJ1-1; TRBD1 agrees at 7 bases. The junction had 8 bases not matched to a gene; V was cut back by 4 bases and J by 6 bases. The CDR3 is 14 residues long. Germline V gene lookup returns CDR1 MNHEY and CDR2 SVGAGI. The CDR3 here is CASSLHRGRSEAFF. The DNA of the CDR3 is TGTGCCAGCAGTTTACACAGGGGAAGGTCTGAAGCTTTCTTT.

This clone has a handful of counts. The chain couples TRBV4-1 to TRBJ2-7, with TRBD2 matching over 11 bases. Germline lookup yields CDR1 MGHRA and CDR2 YSYEKL. J lost 3 bases, V lost 3 bases, and 4 bases had no gene match. The CDR3 covers 15 residues. The CDR3 here is CASSQTTSGIYEQYF. The CDR3 region has the DNA TGCGCCAGCAGCCAGACGACTAGCGGGATCTACGAGCAGTACTTC.

This chain joins TRBV7-9 and TRBJ2-2; D uncertain. The CDR3 extends over 12 amino acids. V lost 5 bases to trimming and J lost 6 bases, with 7 bases between them. Germline values: CDR1 SEHNR, CDR2 FQNEAQ (reference sequence). In DNA form, the CDR3 reads TGTGCCAGCAGCCGCCAGGCCGGGGAGCTGTTTTTT. Translation gives CASSRQAGELFF. Complete variable domain (other parts from reference TRBV7-9 and TRBJ2-2): DTGVSQNPRHKITKRGQNVTFRCDPISEHNRLYWYRQTLGQGPEFLTYFQNEAQLEKSRLLSDRFSAERPKGSFSTLEIQRTEQGDSAMYLCASSRQAGELFFGEGSRLTVL.